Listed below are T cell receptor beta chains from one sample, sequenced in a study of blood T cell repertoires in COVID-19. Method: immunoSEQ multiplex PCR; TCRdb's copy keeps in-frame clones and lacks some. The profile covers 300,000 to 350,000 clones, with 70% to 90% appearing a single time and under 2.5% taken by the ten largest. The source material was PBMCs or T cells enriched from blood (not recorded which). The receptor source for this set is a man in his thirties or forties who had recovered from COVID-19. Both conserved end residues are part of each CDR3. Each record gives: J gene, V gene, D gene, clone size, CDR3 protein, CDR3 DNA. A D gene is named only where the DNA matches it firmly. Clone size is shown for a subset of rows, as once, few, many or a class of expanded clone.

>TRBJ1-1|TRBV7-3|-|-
CASSLLEGTEAFF
TGTGCCAGCAGCTTATTGGAGGGGACTGAAGCTTTCTTT
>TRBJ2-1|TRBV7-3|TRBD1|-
CASSQDRGSYNEQFF
TGTGCCAGCAGCCAAGACAGGGGCTCCTACAATGAGCAGTTCTTC
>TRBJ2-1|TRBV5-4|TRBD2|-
CASKMGTSAYNEQFF
TGTGCCAGCAAGATGGGAACTAGCGCTTACAATGAGCAGTTCTTC
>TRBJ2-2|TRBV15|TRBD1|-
CATSPGTDYTGELFF
TGTGCCACCAGCCCCGGGACAGACTACACCGGGGAGCTGTTTTTT
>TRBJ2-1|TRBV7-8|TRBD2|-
CASSFSGLGVYNEQFF
TGTGCCAGCAGCTTTTCCGGACTAGGGGTTTACAATGAGCAGTTCTTC
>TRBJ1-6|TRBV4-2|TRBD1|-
CASSQVERQGAPLHF
TGTGCCAGCAGCCAAGTGGAGCGTCAGGGGGCACCCCTCCACTTT
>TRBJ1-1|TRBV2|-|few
CASSGEFRTEAFF
TGTGCCAGCAGCGGGGAATTCAGGACTGAAGCTTTCTTT
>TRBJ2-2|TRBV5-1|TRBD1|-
CASSGGQGYVAGELFF
TGCGCCAGCAGCGGCGGACAGGGGTACGTTGCCGGGGAGCTGTTTTTT
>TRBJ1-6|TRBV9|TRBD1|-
CASSPRTGNSPLHF
TGTGCCAGCAGCCCCAGGACAGGAAATTCACCCCTCCACTTT
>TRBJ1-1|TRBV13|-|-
CASSFGLNTEAFF
TGTGCCAGCAGCTTCGGTCTGAACACTGAAGCTTTCTTT
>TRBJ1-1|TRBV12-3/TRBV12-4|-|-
CASSQDMAAFF
TGTGCCAGCAGTCAGGATATGGCAGCTTTCTTT
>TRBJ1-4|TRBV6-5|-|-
CASRRSGRGSEKLFF
TGTGCCAGCAGACGAAGTGGGCGGGGGAGTGAAAAACTGTTTTTT
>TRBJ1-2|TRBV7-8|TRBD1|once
CASSGDSFNGYTF
TGTGCCAGCAGCGGGGACAGCTTCAATGGCTACACCTTC
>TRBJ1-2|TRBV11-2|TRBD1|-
CASSSPGQGGGYTF
TGTGCCAGCAGCTCACCGGGACAGGGGGGTGGCTACACCTTC
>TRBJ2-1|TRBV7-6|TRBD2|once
CASSLVGGPAGVRNEQFF
TGTGCCAGCAGCTTAGTCGGCGGTCCAGCGGGGGTCAGGAATGAGCAGTTCTTC
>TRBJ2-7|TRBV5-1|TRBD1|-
CASSSGTAYEQYF
TGCGCCAGCAGCTCCGGGACAGCGTACGAGCAGTACTTC
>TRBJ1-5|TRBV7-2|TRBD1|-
CASSPNVNEGALAQHF
TGTGCCAGCAGCCCCAATGTAAACGAGGGGGCATTGGCCCAGCATTTT
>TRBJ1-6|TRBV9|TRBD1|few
CASSVAVGGKSPLHF
TGTGCCAGCAGCGTAGCGGTAGGGGGCAAATCACCCCTCCACTTT
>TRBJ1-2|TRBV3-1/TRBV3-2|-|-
CASSQDAMPSYGYTF
TGTGCCAGCAGCCAAGATGCGATGCCCTCCTATGGCTACACCTTC
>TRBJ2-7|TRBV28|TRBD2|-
CASSLSPGGAEQYF
TGTGCCAGCAGTTTATCGCCCGGGGGGGCCGAGCAGTACTTC
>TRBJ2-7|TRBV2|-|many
CASNRIIGEQYF
TGTGCCAGCAACAGGATCATTGGGGAGCAGTACTTC
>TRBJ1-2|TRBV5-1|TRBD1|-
CASSHDREGLRGYGYTF
TGCGCCAGCAGCCATGACAGGGAAGGACTAAGGGGCTATGGCTACACCTTC
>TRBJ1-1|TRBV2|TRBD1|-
CASTGTGGMNTEAFF
TGTGCCAGCACCGGGACAGGGGGCATGAACACTGAAGCTTTCTTT
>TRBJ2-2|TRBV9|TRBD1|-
CASRPGQGYTGELFF
TGTGCCAGCAGACCGGGACAGGGGTACACCGGGGAGCTGTTTTTT
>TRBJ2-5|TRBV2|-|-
CASSRLGETQYF
TGTGCCAGCAGTAGACTAGGAGAGACCCAGTACTTC
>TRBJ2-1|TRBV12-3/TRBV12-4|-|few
CASSTYNEQFF
TGTGCCAGCAGCACCTACAATGAGCAGTTCTTC
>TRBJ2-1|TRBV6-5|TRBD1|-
CASALGQGYNEQFF
TGTGCCAGCGCACTGGGACAGGGCTACAATGAGCAGTTCTTC
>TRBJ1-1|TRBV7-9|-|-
CASGSMVAFF
TGTGCCAGTGGCAGTATGGTAGCTTTCTTT
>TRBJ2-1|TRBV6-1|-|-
CASSGSAGVGSYNEQFF
TGTGCCAGCAGTGGCTCTGCAGGGGTCGGCTCCTACAATGAGCAGTTCTTC
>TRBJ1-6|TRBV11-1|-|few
CASSFPGSPLHF
TGTGCCAGCAGCTTTCCGGGGTCACCCCTCCACTTT
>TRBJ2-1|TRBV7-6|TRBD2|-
CASSKTSGGSFEQFF
TGTGCCAGCAGCAAGACTAGCGGGGGGAGCTTCGAGCAGTTCTTC
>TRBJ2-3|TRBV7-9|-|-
CASSLIRDTQYF
TGTGCCAGCAGCTTAATCCGGGATACGCAGTATTTT
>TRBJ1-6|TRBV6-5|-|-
CASSPQGLSPLHF
TGTGCCAGCAGTCCCCAGGGGCTTTCACCCCTCCACTTT
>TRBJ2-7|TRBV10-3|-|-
CAISEPRNHSYEQYF
TGTGCCATCAGTGAGCCCAGGAACCACTCCTACGAGCAGTACTTC
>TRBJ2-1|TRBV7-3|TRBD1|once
CASSLRATGAANEQFF
TGTGCCAGCAGCTTACGAGCGACAGGGGCCGCCAATGAGCAGTTCTTC
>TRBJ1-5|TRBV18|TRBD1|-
CASSGTGPSNQPQHF
TGTGCCAGCTCAGGGACAGGGCCCAGCAATCAGCCCCAGCATTTT
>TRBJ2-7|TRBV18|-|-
CASSRAGQYEQYF
TGTGCCAGCTCACGGGCTGGACAGTACGAGCAGTACTTC
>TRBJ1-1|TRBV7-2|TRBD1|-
CASRTGGAGTEAFF
TGTGCCAGCAGGACAGGGGGCGCGGGAACTGAAGCTTTCTTT
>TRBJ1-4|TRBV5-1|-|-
CASSSPATNEKLFF
TGCGCCAGCAGCTCGCCAGCAACTAATGAAAAACTGTTTTTT
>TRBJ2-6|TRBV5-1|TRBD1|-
CASSLTRQGALVSGANVLTF
TGCGCCAGCAGCTTGACCCGACAGGGGGCGTTGGTATCTGGGGCCAACGTCCTGACTTTC
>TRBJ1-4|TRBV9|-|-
CASSVGAGDGEKLFF
TGTGCCAGCAGCGTAGGGGCAGGGGATGGTGAAAAACTGTTTTTT
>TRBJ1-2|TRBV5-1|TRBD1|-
CASSLGDRAAYGYTF
TGCGCCAGCAGCTTGGGGGACAGGGCCGCCTATGGCTACACCTTC
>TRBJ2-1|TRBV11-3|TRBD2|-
CASSRRSSGDYNEQFF
TGTGCCAGCAGCCGCCGATCTAGCGGGGATTACAATGAGCAGTTCTTC
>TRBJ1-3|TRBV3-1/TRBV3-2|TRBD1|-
CASSPRGPSGNTIYF
TGTGCCAGCAGCCCGAGGGGGCCCTCTGGAAACACCATATATTTT
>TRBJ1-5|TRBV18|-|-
CASSPLAVNQPQHF
TGTGCCAGCTCACCACTGGCGGTAAATCAGCCCCAGCATTTT
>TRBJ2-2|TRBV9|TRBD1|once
CASSINRGTGELFF
TGTGCCAGCAGCATAAACAGGGGAACCGGGGAGCTGTTTTTT
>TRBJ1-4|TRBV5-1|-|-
CASSLPTGGNEKLFF
TGCGCCAGCAGCTTGCCGACAGGTGGCAATGAAAAACTGTTTTTT
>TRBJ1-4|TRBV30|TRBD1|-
CAWSRGQLNEKLFF
TGTGCCTGGAGTAGGGGACAGTTAAATGAAAAACTGTTTTTT
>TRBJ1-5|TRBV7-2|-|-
CASSFNRDQPQHF
TGTGCCAGCAGCTTCAACAGGGATCAGCCCCAGCATTTT
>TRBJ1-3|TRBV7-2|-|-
CASSKRQIGSGNTIYF
TGTGCCAGCAGTAAGAGACAGATAGGTTCTGGAAACACCATATATTTT
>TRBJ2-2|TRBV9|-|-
CASSKGDANTGELFF
TGTGCCAGCAGCAAGGGGGACGCGAACACCGGGGAGCTGTTTTTT